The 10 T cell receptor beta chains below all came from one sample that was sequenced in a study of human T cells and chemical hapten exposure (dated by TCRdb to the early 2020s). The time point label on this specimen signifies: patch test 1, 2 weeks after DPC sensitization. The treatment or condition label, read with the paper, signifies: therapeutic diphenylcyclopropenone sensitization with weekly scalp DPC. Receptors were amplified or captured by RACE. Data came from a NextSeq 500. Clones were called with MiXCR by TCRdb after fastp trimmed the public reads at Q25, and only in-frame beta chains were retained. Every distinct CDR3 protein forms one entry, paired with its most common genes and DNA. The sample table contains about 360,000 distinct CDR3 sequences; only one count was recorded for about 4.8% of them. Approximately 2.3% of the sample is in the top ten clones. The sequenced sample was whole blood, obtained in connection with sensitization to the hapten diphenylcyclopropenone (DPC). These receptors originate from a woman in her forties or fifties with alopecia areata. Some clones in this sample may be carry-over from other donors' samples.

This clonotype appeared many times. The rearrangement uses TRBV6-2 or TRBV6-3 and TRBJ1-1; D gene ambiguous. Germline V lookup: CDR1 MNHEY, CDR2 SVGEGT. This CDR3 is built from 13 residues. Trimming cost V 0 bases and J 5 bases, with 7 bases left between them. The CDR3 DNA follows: TGTGCCAGCAGTTACTCGGGCGCGACTGAAGCTTTCTTT. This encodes CASSYSGATEAFF.

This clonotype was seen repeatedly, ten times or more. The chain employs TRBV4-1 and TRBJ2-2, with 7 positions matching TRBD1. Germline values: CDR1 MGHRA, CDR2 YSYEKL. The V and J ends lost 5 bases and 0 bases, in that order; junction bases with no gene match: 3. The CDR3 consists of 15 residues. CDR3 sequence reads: CASSFQGANTGELFF. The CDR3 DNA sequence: TGCGCCAGCAGCTTCCAGGGGGCGAACACCGGGGAGCTGTTTTTT.

DNA of the CDR3: TGTGCCAGCAGTTACGATTCCGAACGGACTGAAGCTTTCTTT. Encoded protein: CASSYDSERTEAFF. The chain carries TRBV6-6 and TRBJ1-1, with D unresolved. Germline loops: CDR1 MNHNY, CDR2 SVGAGI (reference sequence). The germline V and J ends were trimmed by 2 bases and 5 bases, with 12 bases remaining between them. The CDR3 sequence is 14 residues long.

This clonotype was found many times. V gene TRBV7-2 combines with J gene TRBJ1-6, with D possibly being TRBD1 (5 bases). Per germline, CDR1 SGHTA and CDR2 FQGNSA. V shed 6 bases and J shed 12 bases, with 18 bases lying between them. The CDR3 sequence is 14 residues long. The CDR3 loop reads CASSSISGGIPLHF. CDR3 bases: TGTGCCAGCAGTTCGATCTCCGGGGGAATACCCCTCCACTTT.

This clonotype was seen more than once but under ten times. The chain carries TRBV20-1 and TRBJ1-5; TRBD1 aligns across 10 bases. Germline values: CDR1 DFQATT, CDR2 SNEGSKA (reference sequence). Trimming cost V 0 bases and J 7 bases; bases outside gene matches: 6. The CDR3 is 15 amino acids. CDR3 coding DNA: TGCAGTGCTAGAGAGGGACAGGGGATCGGGCAGCCCCAGCATTTT. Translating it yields CSAREGQGIGQPQHF.

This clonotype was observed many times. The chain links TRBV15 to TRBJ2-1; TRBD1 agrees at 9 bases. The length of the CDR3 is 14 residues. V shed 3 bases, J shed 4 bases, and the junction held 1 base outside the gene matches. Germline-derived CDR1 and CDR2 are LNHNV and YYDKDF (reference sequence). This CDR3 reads CATSSGQGYNEQFF. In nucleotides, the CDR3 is TGTGCCACCAGCAGCGGACAGGGGTACAATGAGCAGTTCTTC.

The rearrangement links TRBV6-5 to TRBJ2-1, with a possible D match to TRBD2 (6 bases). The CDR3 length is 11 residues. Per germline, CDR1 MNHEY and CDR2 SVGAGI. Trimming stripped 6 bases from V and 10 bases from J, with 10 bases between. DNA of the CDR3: TGTGCCAGCAGAGACGCGGGGGAGCAGTTCTTC. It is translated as CASRDAGEQFF.

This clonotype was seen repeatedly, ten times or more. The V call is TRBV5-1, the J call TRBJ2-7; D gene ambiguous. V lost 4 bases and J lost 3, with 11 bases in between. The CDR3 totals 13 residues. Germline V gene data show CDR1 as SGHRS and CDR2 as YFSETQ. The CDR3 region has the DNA TGCGCCAGCAGCCTACGTTGGAACTACGAGCAGTACTTC. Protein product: CASSLRWNYEQYF. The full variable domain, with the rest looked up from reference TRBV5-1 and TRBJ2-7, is KAGVTQTPRYLIKTRGQQVTLSCSPISGHRSVSWYQQTPGQGLQFLFEYFSETQRNKGNFPGRFSGRQFSNSRSEMNVSTLELGDSALYLCASSLRWNYEQYFGPGTRLTVT.

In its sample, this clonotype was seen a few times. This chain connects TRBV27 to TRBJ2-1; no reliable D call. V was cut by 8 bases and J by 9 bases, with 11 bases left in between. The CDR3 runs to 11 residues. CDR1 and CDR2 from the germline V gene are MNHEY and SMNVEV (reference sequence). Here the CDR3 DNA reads TGTGCCAGCGGGGTAGCTAGTGAGCAGTTCTTC. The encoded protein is CASGVASEQFF.

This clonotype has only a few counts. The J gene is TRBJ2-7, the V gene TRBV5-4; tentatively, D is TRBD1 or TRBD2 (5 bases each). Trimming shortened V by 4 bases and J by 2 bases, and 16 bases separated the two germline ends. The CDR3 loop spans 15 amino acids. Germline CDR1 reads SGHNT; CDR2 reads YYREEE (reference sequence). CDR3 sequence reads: CASSPYLGTPYEQYF. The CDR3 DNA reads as TGTGCCAGCAGCCCGTACCTGGGGACCCCCTACGAGCAGTACTTC.